These 21 T cell receptor beta chains came from one sample sequenced in a study of T cell responses to AZD1222 COVID-19 vaccine. Sequenced by immunoSEQ multiplex PCR; TCRdb stores in-frame clones only, minus some. The sample contains 90,000 to 150,000 clones, approximately 88% of which appear only once. The starting material was peripheral blood, obtained on day 0 of AZD1222 vaccination. Every receptor here comes from an adult in good health.

This chain connects TRBV7-8 to TRBJ1-6; a weak D match, TRBD1 (5 bases). Trimming stripped 5 bases from V and 4 bases from J, with 15 bases between. Germline V CDR1 and CDR2: SGHVS, FQNEAQ. The CDR3 covers 16 residues. The CDR3 spells CASSRPADIYNSPLHF. As DNA, the CDR3 is TGTGCCAGCAGCCGACCCGCGGACATTTATAATTCACCCCTCCACTTT.

The V gene is TRBV10-3, the J gene TRBJ2-2; 10 bases are a match to TRBD1. Germline V lookup: CDR1 ENHRY, CDR2 SYGVKD. V was pared by 9 bases and J by 3 bases, with 7 bases of the junction left unmatched. The CDR3 has 15 amino acids. CDR3 loop: CAMTPGQGYTGELFF. The CDR3 DNA sequence: TGTGCCATGACACCGGGACAGGGGTACACCGGGGAGCTGTTTTTT.

V usage is TRBV19 and J usage is TRBJ1-6; D not resolved. This CDR3 has 14 amino acids. The ends were cut back, 3 bases at V and 7 bases at J, with 10 bases in the middle. Germline V lookup: CDR1 LNHDA, CDR2 SQIVND (reference sequence). CDR3 in DNA: TGTGCCAGTAGTATTGGGGTAACAAATTCACCCCTCCACTTT. Translated, it gives CASSIGVTNSPLHF. The variable domain in full, with the rest retrieved from reference TRBV19 and TRBJ1-6, is DGGITQSPKYLFRKEGQNVTLSCEQNLNHDAMYWYRQDPGQGLRLIYYSQIVNDFQKGDIAEGYSVSREKKESFPLTVTSAQKNPTAFYLCASSIGVTNSPLHFGNGTRLTVT.

The V gene is TRBV7-9, the J gene TRBJ2-7, with D possibly TRBD2 on 5 matching bases. This CDR3 region has 14 residues. V lost 5 bases and J lost 0, with 11 bases in between. Germline-derived CDR1 and CDR2 are SEHNR and FQNEAQ (reference sequence). The CDR3 reads CASSLPGVSYEQYF. As DNA, the CDR3 is TGTGCCAGCAGCCTTCCCGGGGTCTCCTACGAGCAGTACTTC.

J is TRBJ2-3 and V is TRBV2, with D possibly matching TRBD2 (6 bases). The CDR3 sequence is 17 residues long. Trimming removed 6 bases at V and 2 bases at J, with 21 bases between. The germline V gene encodes CDR1 SNHLY and CDR2 FYNNEI. CDR3: CASREGRLVPHTDTQYF. CDR3 in DNA: TGTGCCAGCAGAGAGGGGAGACTAGTCCCGCACACAGATACGCAGTATTTT.

This chain uses TRBV10-3 with TRBJ2-5; a weak D match, TRBD1 (6 bases). Germline V lookup: CDR1 ENHRY, CDR2 SYGVKD. V gave up 10 bases and J gave up 2 bases, with 14 bases separating them. This CDR3 spans 13 amino acids. The chain's CDR3 is CATSTGPQETQYF. In DNA form, the CDR3 reads TGTGCCACTTCCACAGGGCCTCAAGAGACCCAGTACTTC.

The chain has TRBV6-5 and TRBJ1-2; a possible D gene is TRBD1 (5 bases). CDR3 size: 15 residues. V was clipped by 2 bases and J by 8 bases, with 18 bases between them. Germline CDR1 MNHEY, CDR2 SVGAGI. The chain's CDR3 is CASSYQPGDASGYTF. The CDR3 bases are TGTGCCAGCAGTTACCAGCCCGGGGACGCCTCGGGCTACACCTTC.

The J gene is TRBJ1-6, the V gene TRBV28; D gene unclear. The CDR3 runs 12 residues. Germline V gene data show CDR1 as MDHEN and CDR2 as SYDVKM. V was shortened by 3 bases and J by 9 bases, with 6 bases between the two germline ends. The CDR3 DNA reads TGTGCCAGCAGTTTGACCAGTTCACCCCTCCACTTT. The encoded protein is CASSLTSSPLHF.

V gene TRBV12-3 or TRBV12-4 combines with J gene TRBJ2-7, with 7 bases fitting TRBD1. V lost 5 bases to trimming and J lost 2 bases; unmatched junction nucleotides: 3. The CDR3 is 13 amino acids. The CDR3 loop reads CASSHGQAYEQYF. In DNA form, the CDR3 reads TGTGCCAGCAGTCACGGACAGGCCTACGAGCAGTACTTC.

The chain combines TRBV11-2 with TRBJ2-3, with D perhaps matching TRBD2 (6 bases). Germline V gene sequence: CDR1 SGHAT, CDR2 FQNNGV. CDR3 size: 16 residues. Trimming removed 5 bases at V and 1 base at J, with 16 bases between. The DNA for the CDR3 is TGTGCCAGCAGCCCCCGGACTAACAGTCGCACAGATACGCAGTATTTT. Protein: CASSPRTNSRTDTQYF.

V is TRBV5-6 and J is TRBJ1-4; D is unclear. Looked up from germline, CDR1 is SGHDT and CDR2 is YYEEEE. V was clipped by 6 bases and J by 4 bases, with 13 bases between them. CDR3 size: 14 residues. The chain's CDR3 is CASTIRGYNEKLFF. CDR3 DNA: TGTGCCAGCACCATCCGGGGTTATAATGAAAAACTGTTTTTT.

This rearrangement joins TRBV7-3 to TRBJ2-3; D possibly corresponds to TRBD2 (5 bases). CDR3 length: 15 residues. Germline CDR1 is SGHTA and CDR2 is FQGTGA. With 5 bases removed from V and 2 bases from J, the gap between germline ends came to 14 bases. The CDR3 region is CASSPAPGLTDTQYF. CDR3 sequence (DNA): TGTGCCAGCAGCCCAGCCCCAGGACTCACAGATACGCAGTATTTT. The full variable domain, completed using reference TRBV7-3 and TRBJ2-3, is GAGVSQTPSNKVTEKGKYVELRCDPISGHTALYWYRQSLGQGPEFLIYFQGTGAADDSGLPNDRFFAVRPEGSVSTLKIQRTERGDSAVYLCASSPAPGLTDTQYFGPGTRLTVL.

With regard to this clone: Other DNA sequences within the sample encode an identical CDR3. The rearrangement joins TRBV6-5 to TRBJ1-2; D is undetermined. The germline V and J ends were trimmed by 6 bases and 2 bases, with 10 bases remaining between them. The V gene's germline CDR1 is MNHEY and CDR2 SVGAGI. The CDR3 contains 13 residues. For the CDR3, the DNA is TGTGCCAGCAGCCCAAACTCCAACTATGGCTACACCTTC. As protein: CASSPNSNYGYTF.

The rearrangement links TRBV28 to TRBJ2-7; 7 bases match TRBD1. V lost 4 bases and J lost 2; bases outside the gene matches: 2. Per the germline V gene, CDR1 is MDHEN and CDR2 is SYDVKM. This CDR3 spans 13 amino acids. The CDR3 spells CASSWDRAYEQYF. The CDR3 DNA reads as TGTGCCAGCAGTTGGGACAGAGCCTACGAGCAGTACTTC.

The rearrangement uses TRBV10-3 and TRBJ2-2, with TRBD2 matching over 9 bases. CDR3 length equals 17 residues. CDR1 and CDR2 from the germline V gene are ENHRY and SYGVKD. With 0 bases clipped from V and 3 bases from J, the junction kept 5 bases outside the gene matches. This CDR3 reads CAISESTLAGHTGELFF. As DNA, the CDR3 is TGTGCCATCAGTGAGTCGACTCTAGCGGGGCACACCGGGGAGCTGTTTTTT.

The sample holds a few counts of this clone. V is TRBV24-1 and J is TRBJ2-1; no clear D. Trimming took 5 bases from V and 0 from J, leaving 7 bases between them. CDR3 length equals 14 residues. Per germline, CDR1 KGHDR and CDR2 SFDVKD. The CDR3 bases are TGTGCCACCAGTGGGGCGAGCTCCTACAATGAGCAGTTCTTC. Translating it yields CATSGASSYNEQFF.

This clone showed up just once. The chain couples TRBV5-4 to TRBJ2-4, with 9 bases identical to TRBD1. The V and J ends lost 4 bases and 1 base, in that order; junction bases with no gene match: 3. CDR3 size: 15 residues. CDR1 and CDR2 (germline): SGHNT, YYREEE (reference sequence). The CDR3 DNA follows: TGTGCCAGCAGCAATGACAGGGGGGCCAAAAACATTCAGTACTTC. This translates into CASSNDRGAKNIQYF.

The J gene is TRBJ1-3, the V gene TRBV9, with D maybe TRBD1 (5 bases). This CDR3 spans 14 amino acids. The V gene lost 0 bases and the J gene lost 4 bases, with 8 bases spanning the gap. Per germline, CDR1 SGDLS and CDR2 YYNGEE. DNA of the CDR3: TGTGCCAGCAGCGTAGTGGGGGTAGGAAACACCATATATTTT. Protein: CASSVVGVGNTIYF.

J is TRBJ2-7 and V is TRBV27; D unresolved. Germline assignment: CDR1 MNHEY and CDR2 SMNVEV (reference sequence). Trimming stripped 5 bases from V and 4 bases from J, with 12 bases between. CDR3 length equals 13 residues. CDR3 coding DNA: TGTGCCAGCAGTACAGATGTGGGTTACGAGCAGTACTTC. As protein: CASSTDVGYEQYF.

This chain links TRBV28 with TRBJ1-2; D might be TRBD1 (5 bases). V was shortened by 3 bases and J by 3 bases, with 20 bases between the two germline ends. The CDR3 consists of 17 residues. Germline CDR1 is MDHEN and CDR2 is SYDVKM. CDR3 DNA sequence: TGTGCCAGCAGTTTCCCCCCAGGGAAAGGAAAAGACTATGGCTACACCTTC. Translation gives CASSFPPGKGKDYGYTF.

The chain employs TRBV11-1 and TRBJ1-1; D not resolved. From germline, CDR1 is SGHAT and CDR2 FQDESV (reference sequence). There are 16 residues in the CDR3. Trimming pared 0 bases from V and 1 base from J, leaving 12 bases between. The CDR3 reads CASSLAGSLKNTEAFF. For the CDR3, the DNA is TGTGCCAGCAGCTTAGCGGGCAGTCTAAAGAACACTGAAGCTTTCTTT. The full variable domain, completed using reference TRBV11-1 and TRBJ1-1, is EAEVAQSPRYKITEKSQAVAFWCDPISGHATLYWYRQILGQGPELLVQFQDESVVDDSQLPKDRFSAERLKGVDSTLKIQPAELGDSAMYLCASSLAGSLKNTEAFFGQGTRLTVV.